These 10 T cell receptor beta chains came from one sample sequenced in a study of T cell changes during pregnancy in multiple sclerosis. Clones were read by immunoSEQ multiplex PCR, and TCRdb kept only the in-frame ones, dropping some. The table includes nearly 50,000 clones, 94% detected once. Specimen: CD4+ T cells from peripheral blood mononuclear cells, collected in the first trimester of pregnancy. The receptors were gathered from a female donor with multiple sclerosis, enrolled in a pregnancy study.

V gene TRBV19 combines with J gene TRBJ1-2; TRBD1 aligns across 8 bases. J gave up 4 bases and V 3 bases, and 7 bases lay outside the gene matches. Germline assignment: CDR1 LNHDA and CDR2 SQIVND (reference sequence). The CDR3 contains 15 residues. The CDR3 coding sequence is TGTGCCAGTAGTATCAAGTATGGACAGGGCTATGGCTACACCTTC. Amino acids: CASSIKYGQGYGYTF.

The chain has TRBV14 and TRBJ2-3; possible D gene TRBD2, 6 bases. The CDR3 runs to 12 residues. CDR1 is SGHDN and CDR2 is FVKESK in the germline V gene. Deletions cut 1 base from V and 9 bases from J, with 8 bases between. CDR3 bases: TGTGCCAGCAGCCAAGCTAGCGTAACGCAGTATTTT. Translation gives CASSQASVTQYF. The full variable domain, rest sourced from reference TRBV14 and TRBJ2-3, is EAGVTQFPSHSVIEKGQTVTLRCDPISGHDNLYWYRRVMGKEIKFLLHFVKESKQDESGMPNNRFLAERTGGTYSTLKVQPAELEDSGVYFCASSQASVTQYFGPGTRLTVL.

V is TRBV6-5 and J is TRBJ1-3; 7 bases fit TRBD1. Per the germline V gene, CDR1 is MNHEY and CDR2 is SVGAGI. V lost 2 bases and J lost 4; bases outside the gene matches: 5. This CDR3 is built from 15 residues. CDR3 nucleotides: TGTGCCAGCAGTTACGGGGACAGCTCGGGAAACACCATATATTTT. It translates to CASSYGDSSGNTIYF.

The chain joins TRBV7-3 to TRBJ2-1; D perhaps matches TRBD2 (5 bases). CDR3 length: 14 residues. Trimming left V 5 bases short and J 0 bases short, with 8 bases between. Germline lookup yields CDR1 SGHTA and CDR2 FQGTGA. CDR3 sequence reads: CASSLEGSYNEQFF. The CDR3, as DNA: TGTGCCAGCAGCCTCGAGGGCTCCTACAATGAGCAGTTCTTC.

CDR3 residues: CASSLEGQGIGQPQHF. For the CDR3, the DNA is TGTGCCAGCAGCTTAGAGGGACAGGGGATAGGTCAGCCCCAGCATTTT. V usage is TRBV7-2 and J usage is TRBJ1-5; 10 nucleotides agree with TRBD1. V shed 1 base and J 6 bases; nucleotides not matched to a gene: 6. The CDR3 runs to 16 residues. CDR1 and CDR2 from the germline V gene are SGHTA and FQGNSA. Full variable domain (missing parts from reference TRBV7-2 and TRBJ1-5): GAGVSQSPSNKVTEKGKDVELRCDPISGHTALYWYRQSLGQGLEFLIYFQGNSAPDKSGLPSDRFSAERTGGSVSTLTIQRTQQEDSAVYLCASSLEGQGIGQPQHFGDGTRLSIL.

The V gene is TRBV25-1, the J gene TRBJ2-7, with 9 bases identical to TRBD1. Germline CDR1 is MGHDK and CDR2 is SYGVNS. V dropped 2 bases and J dropped 5; count of bases not matched to a gene: 10. This CDR3 is built from 16 residues. The CDR3 bases are TGTGCCAGCAGTGAACAAAGGACAGGGGACGGTAACGAGCAGTACTTC. This sequence encodes CASSEQRTGDGNEQYF.

The chain links TRBV7-2 to TRBJ1-6, with D possibly matching TRBD1 (5 bases). Germline CDR1 is SGHTA and CDR2 is FQGNSA. The V and J ends lost 3 bases and 4 bases respectively, with 7 bases between them. There are 14 residues in the CDR3. The CDR3 spells CASSFDSYNSPLHF. The DNA for the CDR3 is TGTGCCAGCAGCTTCGACAGTTATAATTCACCCCTCCACTTT. The full variable domain, rest sourced from reference TRBV7-2 and TRBJ1-6, is GAGVSQSPSNKVTEKGKDVELRCDPISGHTALYWYRQSLGQGLEFLIYFQGNSAPDKSGLPSDRFSAERTGGSVSTLTIQRTQQEDSAVYLCASSFDSYNSPLHFGNGTRLTVT.

The chain has TRBV7-8 and TRBJ1-6; D is uncertain. Germline V gene data show CDR1 as SGHVS and CDR2 as FQNEAQ. Trimming shortened V by 5 bases and J by 7 bases, and 18 bases separated the two germline ends. CDR3 length equals 16 residues. The CDR3 protein is CASSQIGVTDNSPLHF. As DNA, the CDR3 is TGTGCCAGCAGCCAAATCGGGGTTACGGACAATTCACCCCTCCACTTT. The full variable domain, in which reference TRBV7-8 and TRBJ1-6 provide the parts outside the CDR3, is GAGVSQSPRYKVAKRGQDVALRCDPISGHVSLFWYQQALGQGPEFLTYFQNEAQLDKSGLPSDRFFAERPEGSVSTLKIQRTQQEDSAVYLCASSQIGVTDNSPLHFGNGTRLTVT.

The chain is built from TRBV18 and TRBJ1-1; a weak D match, TRBD1 (5 bases). CDR3 length: 12 amino acids. Trimming pared 1 base from V and 11 bases from J, leaving 11 bases between. CDR1 and CDR2 from the germline V gene are KGHSH and LQKENI. DNA of the CDR3: TGTGCCAGCTCACCACAGCCCCCAGGGGCTTTCTTT. It codes for CASSPQPPGAFF. Variable domain in full (rest from reference TRBV18 and TRBJ1-1): NAGVMQNPRHLVRRRGQEARLRCSPMKGHSHVYWYRQLPEEGLKFMVYLQKENIIDESGMPKERFSAEFPKEGPSILRIQQVVRGDSAAYFCASSPQPPGAFFGQGTRLTVV.

J is TRBJ1-5 and V is TRBV5-1, with D tentatively TRBD1 (6 bases). The V end lost 0 bases, the J end lost 2 bases, and 15 bases lay between the germline ends. The CDR3 sequence is 17 residues long. From germline, CDR1 is SGHRS and CDR2 YFSETQ. CDR3 in amino acids: CASSLEGGAMGNQPQHF. For the CDR3, the DNA is TGCGCCAGCAGCTTGGAAGGGGGGGCTATGGGCAATCAGCCCCAGCATTTT.